Each of the 10 T cell receptor beta chains below was sequenced from the same sample in a study of somatic mutations in cytotoxic T cells in rheumatoid arthritis. The assay was immunoSEQ multiplex PCR, and TCRdb's table has in-frame clones only and misses some. Of some 25,000 clones in the sample, 82% are singletons; the top ten hold about 5%. The sample was CD8+ T cells sorted from blood. These receptors all stem from a middle-aged man in good health.

The rearrangement joins TRBV12-5 to TRBJ1-1; D remains ambiguous. In germline, CDR1 is LGHNT, CDR2 FRNRAP. Trimming removed 1 base at V and 3 bases at J, with 6 bases between. The CDR3 extends over 13 amino acids. This CDR3 is CASGLGGYTEAFF. CDR3 DNA: TGTGCTAGTGGTTTGGGAGGTTACACTGAAGCTTTCTTT.

The chain couples TRBV9 to TRBJ2-2; TRBD2 agrees at 14 bases. The length of the CDR3 is 19 residues. The V and J ends lost 4 bases and 1 base, in that order; junction bases with no gene match: 9. CDR1 SGDLS and CDR2 YYNGEE come from the germline V gene. The CDR3 is CASSTRTSGRPRNTGELFF. The DNA of the CDR3 is TGTGCCAGCAGCACCCGGACTAGCGGGAGGCCCCGGAACACCGGGGAGCTGTTTTTT. The full variable domain, completed using reference TRBV9 and TRBJ2-2, is DSGVTQTPKHLITATGQRVTLRCSPRSGDLSVYWYQQSLDQGLQFLIQYYNGEERAKGNILERFSAQQFPDLHSELNLSSLELGDSALYFCASSTRTSGRPRNTGELFFGEGSRLTVL.

This clone was found once. The chain couples TRBV2 to TRBJ2-7; D not certain. Trimming left V 7 bases short and J 2 bases short, with 6 bases between. In germline, CDR1 is SNHLY, CDR2 FYNNEI. The CDR3 has 11 amino acids. The CDR3 loop reads CASMAAYEQYF. In DNA form, the CDR3 reads TGTGCCAGCATGGCTGCCTACGAGCAGTACTTC.

This sequence joins TRBV5-6 and TRBJ2-1, with D possibly TRBD2 on 5 matching bases. The CDR3 totals 17 residues. V was pared by 1 base and J by 4 bases, with 18 bases between. Germline CDR1 reads SGHDT; CDR2 reads YYEEEE. The CDR3 is CASSLIGLARHYNEQFF. DNA of the CDR3: TGTGCCAGCAGCTTGATAGGGTTAGCGCGGCATTACAATGAGCAGTTCTTC.

This chain uses TRBV6-1 with TRBJ2-1; 13 positions match TRBD2. Trimming took 0 bases from V and 9 from J; bases not matched to a gene: 8. Germline V gene lookup returns CDR1 MNHNS and CDR2 SASEGT. The CDR3 spans 17 residues. The CDR3 reads CASSEAELAGGPFEQFF. CDR3 nucleotides: TGTGCCAGCAGTGAAGCGGAACTAGCGGGAGGGCCGTTTGAGCAGTTCTTC.

The CDR3 bases are TGTGCCAGCAGTGAAACCTGGGGGGGGAATAGCAATCAGCCCCAGCATTTT. Translating it yields CASSETWGGNSNQPQHF. The chain combines TRBV2 with TRBJ1-5, with TRBD1 as a possible D gene (5 bases). V was shortened by 2 bases and J by 0 bases, with 14 bases between the two germline ends. CDR1 is SNHLY, CDR2 FYNNEI, per germline. CDR3 length: 17 residues.

This chain connects TRBV5-1 to TRBJ1-3; D is unclear. The V gene lost 0 bases and the J gene lost 0 bases, with 10 bases spanning the gap. Germline CDR1 SGHRS, CDR2 YFSETQ. CDR3 length: 16 residues. CDR3 nucleotide sequence: TGCGCCAGCAGCTTGGTATCGGCTACCTCTGGAAACACCATATATTTT. Its translation is CASSLVSATSGNTIYF.

This chain joins TRBV4-1 and TRBJ2-1; 9 nucleotides line up with TRBD1. From germline, CDR1 is MGHRA and CDR2 YSYEKL. The CDR3 totals 15 residues. The trim removed 3 bases at V and 7 bases at J, leaving 7 bases unmatched. The CDR3 here is CASSHPGTGRNEQFF. CDR3 nucleotide sequence: TGCGCCAGCAGCCACCCCGGGACAGGGCGGAATGAGCAGTTCTTC.

This chain joins TRBV27 and TRBJ2-1, with D possibly TRBD2 on 5 matching bases. Germline V gene sequence: CDR1 MNHEY, CDR2 SMNVEV (reference sequence). This CDR3 contains 15 residues. V was pared by 1 base and J by 3 bases, with 10 bases between. The CDR3 reads CASSLFGESYNEQFF. The DNA of the CDR3 is TGTGCCAGCAGTTTATTTGGGGAGAGCTACAATGAGCAGTTCTTC.

The chain combines TRBV5-1 with TRBJ2-2; 8 bases map to TRBD1. Germline-derived CDR1 and CDR2 are SGHRS and YFSETQ. Losses at the gene ends were 4 bases for V and 1 base for J; bases not matched to a gene: 9. The CDR3 extends over 17 amino acids. CDR3 sequence reads: CASSASWTGRNTGELFF. CDR3 bases: TGCGCCAGCAGCGCTAGCTGGACAGGGAGGAACACCGGGGAGCTGTTTTTT.